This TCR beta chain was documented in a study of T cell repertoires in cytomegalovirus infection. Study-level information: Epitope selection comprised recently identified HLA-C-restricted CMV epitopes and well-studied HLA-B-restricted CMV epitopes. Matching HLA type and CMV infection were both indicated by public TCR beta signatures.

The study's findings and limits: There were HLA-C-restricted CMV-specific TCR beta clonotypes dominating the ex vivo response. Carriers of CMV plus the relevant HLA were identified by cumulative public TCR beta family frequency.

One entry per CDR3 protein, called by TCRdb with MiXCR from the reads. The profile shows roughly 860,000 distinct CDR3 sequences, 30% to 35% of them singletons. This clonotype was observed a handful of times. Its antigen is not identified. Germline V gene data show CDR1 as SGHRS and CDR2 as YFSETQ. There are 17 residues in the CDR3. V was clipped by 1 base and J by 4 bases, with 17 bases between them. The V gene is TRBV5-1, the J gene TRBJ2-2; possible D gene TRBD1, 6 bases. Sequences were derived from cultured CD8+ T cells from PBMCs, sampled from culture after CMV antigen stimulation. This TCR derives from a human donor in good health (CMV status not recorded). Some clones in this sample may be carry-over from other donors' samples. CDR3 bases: TGCGCCAGCAGCTTGCGAGAGGGGGTGATTGGCACCGGGGAGCTGTTTTTT. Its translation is CASSLREGVIGTGELFF.